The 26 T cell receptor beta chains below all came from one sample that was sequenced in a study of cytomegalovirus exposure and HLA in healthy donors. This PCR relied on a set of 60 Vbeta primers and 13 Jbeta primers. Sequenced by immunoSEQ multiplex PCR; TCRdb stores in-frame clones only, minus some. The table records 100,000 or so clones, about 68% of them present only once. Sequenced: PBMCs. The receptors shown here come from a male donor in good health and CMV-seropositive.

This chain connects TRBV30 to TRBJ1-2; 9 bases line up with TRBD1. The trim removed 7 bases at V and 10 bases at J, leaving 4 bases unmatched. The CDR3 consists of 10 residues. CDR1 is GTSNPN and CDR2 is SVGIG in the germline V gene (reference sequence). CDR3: CASRQGVYTF. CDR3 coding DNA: TGTGCCTCCAGACAGGGGGTCTACACCTTC.

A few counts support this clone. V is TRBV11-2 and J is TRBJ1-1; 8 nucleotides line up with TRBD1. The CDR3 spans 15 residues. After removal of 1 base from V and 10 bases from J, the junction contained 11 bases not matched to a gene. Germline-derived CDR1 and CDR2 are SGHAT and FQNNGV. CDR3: CASSLVAQGAGRAFF. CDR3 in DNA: TGTGCCAGCAGCTTAGTGGCCCAGGGGGCAGGGCGAGCTTTCTTT.

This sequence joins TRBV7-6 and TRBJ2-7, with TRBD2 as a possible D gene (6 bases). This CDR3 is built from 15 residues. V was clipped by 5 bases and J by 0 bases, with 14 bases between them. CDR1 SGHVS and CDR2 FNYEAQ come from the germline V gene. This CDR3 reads CASSPGDTSSYEQYF. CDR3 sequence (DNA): TGTGCCAGCAGCCCGGGAGATACTAGCTCCTACGAGCAGTACTTC.

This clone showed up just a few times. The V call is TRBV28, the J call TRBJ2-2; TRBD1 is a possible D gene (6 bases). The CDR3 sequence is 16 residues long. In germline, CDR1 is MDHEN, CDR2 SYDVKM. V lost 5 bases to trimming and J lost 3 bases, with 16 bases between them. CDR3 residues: CASSPLLGAYTGELFF. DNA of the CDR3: TGTGCCAGCAGTCCCCTCCTGGGGGCTTACACCGGGGAGCTGTTTTTT.

CDR3 in DNA: TGTGCCAGCAGGTTGGGACTGATGAACACTGAAGCTTTCTTT. This gives the protein CASRLGLMNTEAFF. The J gene is TRBJ1-1, the V gene TRBV11-2; maybe TRBD1 (5 bases). The CDR3 contains 14 residues. Trimming pared 6 bases from V and 0 bases from J, leaving 11 bases between. CDR1 and CDR2 from the germline V gene are SGHAT and FQNNGV.

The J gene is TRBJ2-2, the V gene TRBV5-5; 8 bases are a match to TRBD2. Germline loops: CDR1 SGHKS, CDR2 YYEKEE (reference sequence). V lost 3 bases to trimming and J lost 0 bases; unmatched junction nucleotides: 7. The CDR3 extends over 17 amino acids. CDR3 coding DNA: TGTGCCAGCAGCTCACCGGGACTAGACGCGAACACCGGGGAGCTGTTTTTT. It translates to CASSSPGLDANTGELFF.

CDR3 sequence: CATPGASGTLETQYF. Here the CDR3 DNA reads TGTGCCACCCCGGGGGCTAGCGGGACCCTAGAGACCCAGTACTTC. The chain joins TRBV21-1 to TRBJ2-5; the table assigns TRBD2, which was not confirmed against the DNA. TRBV21-1 is a pseudogene. The CDR3 is 15 residues long.

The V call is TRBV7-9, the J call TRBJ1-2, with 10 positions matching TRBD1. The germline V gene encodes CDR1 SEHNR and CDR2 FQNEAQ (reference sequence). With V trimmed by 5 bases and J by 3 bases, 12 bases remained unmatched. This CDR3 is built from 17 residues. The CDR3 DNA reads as TGTGCCAGCAGCGAAAACATCCCCGGGACAGGGGACTATGGCTACACCTTC. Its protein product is CASSENIPGTGDYGYTF.

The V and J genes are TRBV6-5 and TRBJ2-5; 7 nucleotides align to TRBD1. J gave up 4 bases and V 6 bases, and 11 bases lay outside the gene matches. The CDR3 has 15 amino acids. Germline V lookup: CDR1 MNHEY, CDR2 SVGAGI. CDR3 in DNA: TGTGCCAGCAGAATGACAGGGAATTTTGTAGAGACCCAGTACTTC. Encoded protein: CASRMTGNFVETQYF.

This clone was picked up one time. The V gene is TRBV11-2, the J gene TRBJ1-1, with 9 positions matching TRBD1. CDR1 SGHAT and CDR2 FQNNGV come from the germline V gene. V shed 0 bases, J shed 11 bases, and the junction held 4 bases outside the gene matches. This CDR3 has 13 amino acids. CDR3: CASSLERDRAAFF. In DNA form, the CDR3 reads TGTGCCAGCAGCTTAGAACGGGACAGGGCGGCTTTCTTT.

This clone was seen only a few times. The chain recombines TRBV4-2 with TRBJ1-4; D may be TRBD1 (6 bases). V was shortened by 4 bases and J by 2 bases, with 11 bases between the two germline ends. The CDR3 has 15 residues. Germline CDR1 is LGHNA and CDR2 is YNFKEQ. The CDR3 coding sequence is TGTGCCAGCAGCCCTTACAGGGCTACTAATGAAAAACTGTTTTTT. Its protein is CASSPYRATNEKLFF.

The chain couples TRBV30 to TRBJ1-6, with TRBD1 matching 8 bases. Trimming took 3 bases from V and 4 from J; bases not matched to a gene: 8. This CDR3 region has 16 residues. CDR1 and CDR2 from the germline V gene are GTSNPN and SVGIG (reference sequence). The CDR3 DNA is TGTGCCTGGAGCGGAAGGACAGGGAGATATAATTCACCCCTCCACTTT. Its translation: CAWSGRTGRYNSPLHF. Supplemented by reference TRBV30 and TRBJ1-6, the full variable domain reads SQTIHQWPATLVQPVGSPLSLECTVEGTSNPNLYWYRQAAGRGLQLLFYSVGIGQISSEVPQNLSASRPQDRQFILSSKKLLLSDSGFYLCAWSGRTGRYNSPLHFGNGTRLTVT.

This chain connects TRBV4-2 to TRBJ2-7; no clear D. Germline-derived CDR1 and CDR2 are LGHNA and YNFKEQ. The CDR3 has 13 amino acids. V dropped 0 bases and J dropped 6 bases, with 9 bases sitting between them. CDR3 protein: CASSQDRGREQYF. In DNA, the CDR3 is TGTGCCAGCAGCCAAGATCGAGGCCGCGAGCAGTACTTC.

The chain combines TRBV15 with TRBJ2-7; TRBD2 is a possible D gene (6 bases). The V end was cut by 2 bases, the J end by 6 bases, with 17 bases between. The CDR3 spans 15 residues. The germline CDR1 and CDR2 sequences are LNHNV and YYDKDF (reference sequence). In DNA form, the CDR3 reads TGTGCCACCAGCAGATCATACCGGGACTTGGCCGAGCAGTACTTC. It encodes CATSRSYRDLAEQYF. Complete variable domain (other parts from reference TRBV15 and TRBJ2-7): DAMVIQNPRYQVTQFGKPVTLSCSQTLNHNVMYWYQQKSSQAPKLLFHYYDKDFNNEADTPDNFQSRRPNTSFCFLDIRSPGLGDTAMYLCATSRSYRDLAEQYFGPGTRLTVT.

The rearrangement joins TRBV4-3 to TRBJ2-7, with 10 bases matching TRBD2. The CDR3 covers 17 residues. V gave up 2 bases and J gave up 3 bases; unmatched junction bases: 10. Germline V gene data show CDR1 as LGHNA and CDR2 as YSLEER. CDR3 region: CASSQKYPSGGFYEQYF. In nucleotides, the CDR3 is TGCGCCAGCAGCCAAAAGTATCCTAGCGGGGGCTTCTACGAGCAGTACTTC.

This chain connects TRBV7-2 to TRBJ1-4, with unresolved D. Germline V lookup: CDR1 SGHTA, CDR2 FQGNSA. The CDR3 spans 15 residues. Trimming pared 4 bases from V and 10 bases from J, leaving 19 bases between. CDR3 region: CASSSDAQPLRKLFF. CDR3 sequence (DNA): TGTGCCAGCAGCTCCGACGCACAGCCGTTAAGAAAACTGTTTTTT.

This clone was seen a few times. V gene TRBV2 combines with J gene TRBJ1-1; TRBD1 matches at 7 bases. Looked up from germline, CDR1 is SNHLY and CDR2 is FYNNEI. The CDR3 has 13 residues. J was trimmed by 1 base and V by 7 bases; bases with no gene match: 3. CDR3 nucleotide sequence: TGTGCCAGCAATCAGGGGGAGAACACTGAAGCTTTCTTT. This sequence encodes CASNQGENTEAFF.

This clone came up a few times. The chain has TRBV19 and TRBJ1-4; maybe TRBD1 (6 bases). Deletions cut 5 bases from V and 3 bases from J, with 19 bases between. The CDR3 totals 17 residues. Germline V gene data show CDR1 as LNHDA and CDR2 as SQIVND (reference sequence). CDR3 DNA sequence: TGTGCCAGTAGTTCCCCTCTGGGGGGGGCTTCTAATGAAAAACTGTTTTTT. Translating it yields CASSSPLGGASNEKLFF.

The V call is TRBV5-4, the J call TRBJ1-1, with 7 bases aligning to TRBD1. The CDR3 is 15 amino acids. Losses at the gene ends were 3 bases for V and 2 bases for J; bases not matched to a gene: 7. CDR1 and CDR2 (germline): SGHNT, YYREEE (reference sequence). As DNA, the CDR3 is TGTGCCAGCAGCTCGCAACAGGGGATTAACACTGAAGCTTTCTTT. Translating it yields CASSSQQGINTEAFF.

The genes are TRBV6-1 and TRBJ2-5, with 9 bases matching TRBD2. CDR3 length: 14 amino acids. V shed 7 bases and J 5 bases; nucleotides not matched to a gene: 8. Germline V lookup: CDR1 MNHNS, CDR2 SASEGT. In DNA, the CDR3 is TGTGCCAGCACTGGGGCGAGCGGGAGGGAGACCCAGTACTTC. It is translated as CASTGASGRETQYF.

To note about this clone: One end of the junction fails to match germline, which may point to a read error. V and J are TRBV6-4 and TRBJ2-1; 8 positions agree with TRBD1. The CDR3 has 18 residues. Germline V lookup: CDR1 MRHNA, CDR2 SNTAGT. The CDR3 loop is CVSSGPSGGVPIYNEQFF. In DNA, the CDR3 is TGTGTCAGCAGTGGCCCTTCAGGGGGCGTACCTATCTACAATGAGCAGTTCTTC.

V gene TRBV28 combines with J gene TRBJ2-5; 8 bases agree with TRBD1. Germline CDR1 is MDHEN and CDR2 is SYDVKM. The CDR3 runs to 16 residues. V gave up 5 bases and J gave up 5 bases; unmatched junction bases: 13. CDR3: CASSKATTGGKETQYF. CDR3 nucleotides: TGTGCCAGCAGTAAGGCGACAACAGGGGGAAAGGAGACCCAGTACTTC.

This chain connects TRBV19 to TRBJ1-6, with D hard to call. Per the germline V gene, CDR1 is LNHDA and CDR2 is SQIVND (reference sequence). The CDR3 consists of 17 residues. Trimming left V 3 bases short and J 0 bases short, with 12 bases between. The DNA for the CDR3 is TGTGCCAGTAGTATGAGGGCAGAGAGCTCCTATAATTCACCCCTCCACTTT. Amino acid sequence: CASSMRAESSYNSPLHF.

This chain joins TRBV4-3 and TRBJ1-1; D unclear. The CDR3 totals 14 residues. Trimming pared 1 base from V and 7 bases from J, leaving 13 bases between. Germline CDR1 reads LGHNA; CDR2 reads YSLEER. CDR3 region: CASSQVTVGSEAFF. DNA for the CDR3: TGCGCCAGCAGCCAAGTAACAGTGGGGAGTGAAGCTTTCTTT.

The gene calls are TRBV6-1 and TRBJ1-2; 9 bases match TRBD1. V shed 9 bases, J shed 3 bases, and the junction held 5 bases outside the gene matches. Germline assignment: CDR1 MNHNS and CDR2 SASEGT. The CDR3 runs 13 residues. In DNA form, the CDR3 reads TGTGCCAGTAGCACAGGGGGCGACTATGGCTACACCTTC. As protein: CASSTGGDYGYTF.

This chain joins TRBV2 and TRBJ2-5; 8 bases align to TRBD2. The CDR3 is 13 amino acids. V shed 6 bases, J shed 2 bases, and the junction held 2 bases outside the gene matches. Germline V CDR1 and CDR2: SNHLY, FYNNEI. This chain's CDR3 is CASRGTRQETQYF. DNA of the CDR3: TGTGCCAGCAGGGGGACTAGACAAGAGACCCAGTACTTC.